The present T cell receptor beta chain was sequenced within a study of Ad26.COV2.S vaccination and SARS-CoV-2 variants. Looking at the study overall: The COV1001 Ad26.COV2.S trial arm included the donor.

About this clone itself: Its antigen is currently unknown.

Treatment meaning: around 19 received Ad26.COV2.S at low or high dose, single or two shots; roughly five received placebo; per-sample allocation not given. All samples were drawn on day 63, counting from the first vaccine or placebo injection. Boston supplied an adult donor aged 18-55 years. V lost 1 base, J lost 3 bases, and 13 bases lay in between. The CDR3 extends over 15 amino acids. CDR1 and CDR2 from the germline V gene are SGHNT and YYREEE (reference sequence). Assay used: immunoSEQ multiplex PCR; TCRdb lists only in-frame clones, some missing. The data show 320,000 or so clones, 90% seen once. General study points: Substantial post-vaccination breadth of spike-specific CD8+ and CD4+ T cell responses was reported.

The sample consisted of peripheral blood, taken in a trial of Ad26.COV2.S vaccine versus placebo. The TCR originated in a person aged 18-65 years who received the Ad26.COV2.S COVID-19 vaccine or a placebo. V and J are TRBV5-4 and TRBJ1-1; no clear D gene. The CDR3 nucleotides are TGTGCCAGCAGCTTGCTAGGTCACTCAGACACTGAAGCTTTCTTT. Its protein product is CASSLLGHSDTEAFF. The complete variable domain, with remaining parts taken from reference TRBV5-4 and TRBJ1-1, reads ETGVTQSPTHLIKTRGQQVTLRCSSQSGHNTVSWYQQALGQGPQFIFQYYREEENGRGNFPPRFSGLQFPNYSSELNVNALELDDSALYLCASSLLGHSDTEAFFGQGTRLTVV.